The 21 T cell receptor beta chains in this list originate from one sample, sequenced in a study of molecular identifiers for immune sequencing clone quantification. TCRdb independently ran MiXCR on the PCR reads; one entry per CDR3 protein. The table has 400,000 to 600,000 distinct CDR3 sequences, about 25% seen once. Sequenced: naive CD8+ T cells from blood, with Jurkat cell RNA spiked in. Described subset: FACS-sorted CD8+CD4-CCR7+CD45RA+ naive T cells. The origin of the receptors is a human donor in good health. Some libraries in this study had Jurkat cell RNA spiked in.

This clonotype was picked up many times. The chain is built from TRBV19 and TRBJ2-3; D may be TRBD1 (5 bases). Germline V CDR1 and CDR2: LNHDA, SQIVND (reference sequence). V shed 3 bases and J shed 5 bases, with 12 bases lying between them. This CDR3 spans 14 amino acids. In DNA form, the CDR3 reads TGTGCCAGTAGTATCCTGGGGCAAGGAGATACGCAGTATTTT. Its protein is CASSILGQGDTQYF.

J is TRBJ1-4 and V is TRBV14; D is unresolved. The CDR3 extends over 17 amino acids. From germline, CDR1 is SGHDN and CDR2 FVKESK. V lost 6 bases, J lost 8 bases, and 25 bases lay in between. CDR3 in amino acids: CASSRLVSTTLGEKLFF. For the CDR3, the DNA is TGTGCCAGCAGTCGCCTTGTGTCGACCACACTGGGGGAAAAACTGTTTTTT.

The rearrangement links TRBV6-5 to TRBJ2-5, with D possibly TRBD2 on 5 matching bases. The germline V gene encodes CDR1 MNHEY and CDR2 SVGAGI. This CDR3 has 13 residues. The V and J ends lost 5 bases and 0 bases respectively, with 7 bases between them. CDR3 nucleotides: TGTGCCAGCAGTACCGGGAACCAAGAGACCCAGTACTTC. As protein: CASSTGNQETQYF.

This clonotype has ten or more counts. The V gene is TRBV11-2, the J gene TRBJ2-4; 8 bases match TRBD2. In germline, CDR1 is SGHAT, CDR2 FQNNGV. The CDR3 consists of 15 residues. The V gene end was trimmed by 5 bases and the J gene end by 8 bases; junction bases not matched to a gene: 11. In DNA form, the CDR3 reads TGTGCCAGCAGCACCTATAGACTAGCGTCAGACATTCAGTACTTC. Amino acids: CASSTYRLASDIQYF. The full variable domain, rest sourced from reference TRBV11-2 and TRBJ2-4, is EAGVAQSPRYKIIEKRQSVAFWCNPISGHATLYWYQQILGQGPKLLIQFQNNGVVDDSQLPKDRFSAERLKGVDSTLKIQPAKLEDSAVYLCASSTYRLASDIQYFGAGTRLSVL.

The J gene is TRBJ2-2, the V gene TRBV20-1; 9 bases map to TRBD1. CDR3 length equals 15 residues. Germline V gene data show CDR1 as DFQATT and CDR2 as SNEGSKA (reference sequence). J gave up 1 base and V 3 bases, and 3 bases lay outside the gene matches. The CDR3 nucleotides read TGCAGTGCTAGGGGGGACAGGGAGAACACCGGGGAGCTGTTTTTT. Translation gives CSARGDRENTGELFF.

Comments on this clonotype: Possible read error: a much larger clone is one base away. The V call is TRBV4-3, the J call TRBJ1-1, with 8 positions matching TRBD1. Germline values: CDR1 LGHNA, CDR2 YSLEER. The CDR3 extends over 14 amino acids. Written as DNA, the CDR3 is TGCGCCAGCAGCCCTAACAGGGGGTACACTGGAGCTTTCTTT. Its protein product is CASSPNRGYTGAFF.

This clonotype has just a few counts. The chain joins TRBV30 to TRBJ2-5; 9 positions agree with TRBD2. This CDR3 is built from 13 residues. The germline V gene has CDR1 GTSNPN and CDR2 SVGIG (reference sequence). J lost 9 bases, V lost 3 bases, and 8 bases had no gene match. Written as DNA, the CDR3 is TGTGCCTGGAGCGGGGTAGCGGGGGAGGCCCAGTACTTC. Protein sequence: CAWSGVAGEAQYF.

This clonotype appeared a single time. A read error is possible here, since a much larger clone lies one base away. The chain uses TRBV4-1 and TRBJ1-1, with D uncertain. This CDR3 has 14 residues. From germline, CDR1 is MGHRA and CDR2 YSYEKL. CDR3 in amino acids: CANSQAVGYTEAFF. DNA of the CDR3: TGCGCCAACAGCCAAGCGGTAGGTTACACTGAAGCTTTCTTT.

In its sample, this clonotype was seen many times. The V gene is TRBV12-3 or TRBV12-4, the J gene TRBJ2-5; no reliable D call. V lost 8 bases to trimming and J lost 3 bases, with 13 bases between them. The CDR3 loop spans 13 amino acids. The CDR3 DNA follows: TGTGCCAGCTCCGATTCCAGTAAAGAGACCCAGTACTTC. Translating it yields CASSDSSKETQYF.

The J gene is TRBJ1-6, the V gene TRBV4-3, with TRBD1 identical over 9 bases. Germline CDR1 is LGHNA and CDR2 is YSLEER. This CDR3 is 15 amino acids long. Germline trimming cut 3 bases from V and 7 bases from J; bases unmatched to any gene: 4. CDR3 coding DNA: TGCGCCAGCAGCCATGGGACAGGGACAAATTCACCCCTCCACTTT. It translates to CASSHGTGTNSPLHF.

V usage is TRBV5-6 and J usage is TRBJ1-1; D is unclear. Germline CDR1 SGHDT, CDR2 YYEEEE. The CDR3 has 13 residues. Trimming shortened V by 2 bases and J by 6 bases, and 11 bases separated the two germline ends. CDR3 region: CASSLGPRPEAFF. The CDR3 bases are TGTGCCAGCAGCTTAGGACCGCGCCCTGAAGCTTTCTTT.

This clonotype was detected only a few times. The chain combines TRBV11-3 with TRBJ2-7, with D perhaps assigned TRBD1 or TRBD2 (6 bases each). The V end lost 5 bases, the J end lost 1 base, and 15 bases lay between the germline ends. In germline, CDR1 is SGHNT, CDR2 YENEEA. The length of the CDR3 is 15 residues. In DNA, the CDR3 is TGTGCCAGCAGCCCGAGGGGGGATTCGTCCTACGAGCAGTACTTC. This codes for CASSPRGDSSYEQYF.

This sequence joins TRBV6-5 and TRBJ2-2; 7 positions match TRBD1. This CDR3 has 16 amino acids. V shed 5 bases and J 4 bases; nucleotides not matched to a gene: 10. Germline V CDR1 and CDR2: MNHEY, SVGAGI. DNA for the CDR3: TGTGCCAGCAGTGTAACGACAGGGTATAGCACCGGGGAGCTGTTTTTT. Amino acid sequence: CASSVTTGYSTGELFF.

The gene calls are TRBV28 and TRBJ2-7, with 7 positions matching TRBD2. This CDR3 comprises 14 residues. Germline loops: CDR1 MDHEN, CDR2 SYDVKM. Trimming cost V 9 bases and J 2 bases; bases outside gene matches: 10. CDR3 nucleotides: TGTGCCAGTTTGGCGAGCGGGACCACCTACGAGCAGTACTTC. Translating it yields CASLASGTTYEQYF.

This clonotype was counted a few times. This chain links TRBV30 with TRBJ1-2, with TRBD1 matching over 11 bases. CDR1 GTSNPN and CDR2 SVGIG come from the germline V gene (reference sequence). The CDR3 sequence is 14 residues long. V was pared by 3 bases and J by 5 bases, with 5 bases of the junction left unmatched. This CDR3 reads CAWRWGQGDYGYTF. The CDR3 nucleotides read TGTGCCTGGAGGTGGGGACAGGGGGATTATGGCTACACCTTC.

V usage is TRBV30 and J usage is TRBJ1-1, with D unresolved. Germline loops: CDR1 GTSNPN, CDR2 SVGIG (reference sequence). Between the trimmed V and J ends, which lost 0 bases and 0 bases, there was a span of 5 bases. This CDR3 region has 13 residues. The CDR3 DNA reads TGTGCCTGGAGTGTACAGATGAACACTGAAGCTTTCTTT. As protein: CAWSVQMNTEAFF.

This chain uses TRBV28 with TRBJ2-7; D possibly matches TRBD1 or TRBD2 (6 bases each). The CDR3 contains 16 residues. Germline CDR1 is MDHEN and CDR2 is SYDVKM. Between the trimmed V and J ends, which lost 3 bases and 0 bases, there was a span of 15 bases. The CDR3 nucleotides are TGTGCCAGCAGTTTCGGGAGTACAGGGCCCTCCTACGAGCAGTACTTC. Residues: CASSFGSTGPSYEQYF.

On this clonotype itself: Possible read error: a much larger clone is one base away. The J gene is TRBJ2-7, the V gene TRBV7-9; D unclear. Per germline, CDR1 SEHNR and CDR2 FQNEAQ (reference sequence). The CDR3 runs 12 residues. The CDR3 loop is CASSPPGNDQYF. CDR3 nucleotide sequence: TGTGCCAGCAGCCCGCCAGGAAACGACCAGTACTTC.

As to this clonotype: One end of the junction is discordant with germline, which a read error may explain. The V and J genes are TRBV6-2 or TRBV6-3 and TRBJ2-7; a weak D match, TRBD2 (5 bases). The germline V gene encodes CDR1 MNHEY and CDR2 SVGEGT. CDR3 size: 16 residues. DNA of the CDR3: TGTGCCGGCAGTTACGGGCCGGGGTTGAGCTCCTACGAGCAGTACTTC. Translation: CAGSYGPGLSSYEQYF.

The genes are TRBV28 and TRBJ1-2, with D tentatively TRBD1 (5 bases). V lost 6 bases and J 5 bases, leaving 16 bases between the germline ends. This CDR3 is 14 amino acids long. CDR1 is MDHEN and CDR2 is SYDVKM in the germline V gene. The CDR3 spells CASSPTGTLYGYTF. The CDR3 nucleotides read TGTGCCAGCAGCCCCACCGGGACCCTTTATGGCTACACCTTC.

This CDR3 is CASSIAGGTYNEQFF. CDR3 bases: TGTGCCAGTAGTATAGCGGGAGGAACCTACAATGAGCAGTTCTTC. The chain recombines TRBV19 with TRBJ2-1, with TRBD2 matching over 7 bases. The V and J ends lost 1 base and 2 bases, in that order; junction bases with no gene match: 2. Germline loops: CDR1 LNHDA, CDR2 SQIVND (reference sequence). This CDR3 spans 15 amino acids.